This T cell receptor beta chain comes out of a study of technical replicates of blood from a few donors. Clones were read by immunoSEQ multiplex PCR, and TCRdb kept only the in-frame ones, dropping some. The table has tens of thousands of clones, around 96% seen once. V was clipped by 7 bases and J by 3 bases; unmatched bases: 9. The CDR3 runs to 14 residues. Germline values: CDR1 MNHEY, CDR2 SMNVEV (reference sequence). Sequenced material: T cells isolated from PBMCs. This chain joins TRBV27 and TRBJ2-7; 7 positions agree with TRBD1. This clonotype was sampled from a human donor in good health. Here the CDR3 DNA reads TGTGCCAGCACCAGGACAGGCTCCTACTACGAGCAGTACTTC. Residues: CASTRTGSYYEQYF.